This T cell receptor beta chain was sequenced during a study of shared clonotypes between healthy human individuals. The run depth of the assay was deep. When replicate PCRs were run on sorted subsets, they used 150 to 200 ng DNA, about 30,000 T cell genomes. Clones were read by immunoSEQ multiplex PCR, and TCRdb kept only the in-frame ones, dropping some. The table includes some 2 million clones, 85% to 95% detected once. Remarks on this clone: Antigen specificity is unknown.

The CDR3 is 15 residues long. V trimming: 5 bases; J trimming: 2 bases; junction bases outside the gene matches: 6. The germline gives CDR1 KGHSH, CDR2 LQKENI. All participating donors were Caucasian adults from Nashville, Tennessee. General study points: Specimens sampled were limited to blood, with tissue repertoires likely differing.

Sequenced material: naive CD4+ T cells sorted from blood. The subset here: CD45RA+ positively selected. This TCR was sampled from a young man in good health. The rearrangement uses TRBV18 and TRBJ1-1; 9 nucleotides agree with TRBD1. DNA of the CDR3: TGTGCCAGCTCAGTACCGGGACAGGGAAACACTGAAGCTTTCTTT. Protein sequence: CASSVPGQGNTEAFF.